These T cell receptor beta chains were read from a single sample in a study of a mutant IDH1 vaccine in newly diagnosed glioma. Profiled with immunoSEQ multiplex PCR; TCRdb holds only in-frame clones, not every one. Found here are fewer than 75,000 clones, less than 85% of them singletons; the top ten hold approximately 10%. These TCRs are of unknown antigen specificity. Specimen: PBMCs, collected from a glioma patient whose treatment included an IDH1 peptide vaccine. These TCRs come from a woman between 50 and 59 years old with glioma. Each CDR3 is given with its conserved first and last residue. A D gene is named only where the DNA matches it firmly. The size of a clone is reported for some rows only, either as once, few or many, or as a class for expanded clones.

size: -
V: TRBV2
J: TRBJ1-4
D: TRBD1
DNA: TGTGCCAGCAGTGATGAGGGGGCAAGAGAAAAACTGTTTTTT
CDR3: CASSDEGAREKLFF

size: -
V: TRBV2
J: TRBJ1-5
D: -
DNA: TGTGCCAGCAGTGAGTGGGCACTTGATCAGCCCCAGCATTTT
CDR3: CASSEWALDQPQHF

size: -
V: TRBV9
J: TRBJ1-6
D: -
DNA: TGTGCCAGCAGCAGGTGGGTAGGGAGCTATAATTCACCCCTCCACTTT
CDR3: CASSRWVGSYNSPLHF

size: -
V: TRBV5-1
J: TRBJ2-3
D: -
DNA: TGCGCCAGCAGCCCTCCCTACCTAGGGGTAGATACGCAGTATTTT
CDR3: CASSPPYLGVDTQYF

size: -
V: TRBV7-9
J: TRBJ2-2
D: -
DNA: TGTGCCAGCAGCTTCCGGGCGAACACCGGGGAGCTGTTTTTT
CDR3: CASSFRANTGELFF

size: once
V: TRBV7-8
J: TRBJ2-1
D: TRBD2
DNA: TGTGCCAGCAGCCCAGCGCTGCTACTCGGGACTAGCGCCTACAATGAGCAGTTCTTC
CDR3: CASSPALLLGTSAYNEQFF

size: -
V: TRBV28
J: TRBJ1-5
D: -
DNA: TGTGCCAGCAGTTTTTTAGCGGGTGTGAGGGGCTATCAGCCCCAGCATTTT
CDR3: CASSFLAGVRGYQPQHF

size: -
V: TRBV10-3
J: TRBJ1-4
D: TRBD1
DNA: TGTGCCATCAGTGGGGGGGACAGGGGGCGTGAAAAACTGTTTTTT
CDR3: CAISGGDRGREKLFF

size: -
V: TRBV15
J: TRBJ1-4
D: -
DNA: TGTGCCACCAGCAGAGCGAAGGGGGTCGGTGAAAAACTGTTTTTT
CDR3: CATSRAKGVGEKLFF

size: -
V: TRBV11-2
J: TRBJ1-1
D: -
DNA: TGTGCCAGCAGCGGACAACGAGGGACTGAAGCTTTCTTT
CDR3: CASSGQRGTEAFF

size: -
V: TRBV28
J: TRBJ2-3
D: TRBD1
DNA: TGTGCCAGCAGCCTGACTGGGACAGGGACAGATACGCAGTATTTT
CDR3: CASSLTGTGTDTQYF

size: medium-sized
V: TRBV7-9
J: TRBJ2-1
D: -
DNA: TGTGCCAGCAGCGATGGATACGCTCAGATTATGATCTTC
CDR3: CASSDGYAQIMIF

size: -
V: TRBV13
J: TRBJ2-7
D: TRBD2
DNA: TGTGCCAGCAGCCCTGGGACTAGCGGGGGGACTAGGGAGCAGTACTTC
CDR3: CASSPGTSGGTREQYF

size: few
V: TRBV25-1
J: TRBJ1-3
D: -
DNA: TGTGCCAGCGGGACAGGAAACACCATATATTTT
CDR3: CASGTGNTIYF

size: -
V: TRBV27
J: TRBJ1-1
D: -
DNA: TGTGCCAGCAGTTCAGCTGGGAACACTGAAGCTTTCTTT
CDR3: CASSSAGNTEAFF

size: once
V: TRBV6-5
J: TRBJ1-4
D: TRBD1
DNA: TGTGCCAGCAGTGGCAGGGGGCTGGCTAATGAAAAACTGTTTTTT
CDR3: CASSGRGLANEKLFF

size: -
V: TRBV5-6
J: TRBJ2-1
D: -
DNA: TGTGCCAGCAGCTTGGGACCCGCGTCCTACAATGAGCAGTTCTTC
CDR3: CASSLGPASYNEQFF

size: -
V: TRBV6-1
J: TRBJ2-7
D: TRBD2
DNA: TGTGCCAGCAGGGCTGGCGGGGGGCCCTACGAGCAGTACTTC
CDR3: CASRAGGGPYEQYF

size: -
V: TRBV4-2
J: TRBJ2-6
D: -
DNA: TGTGCCAGCAGCCAATCTGGGGCCAACGTCCTGACTTTC
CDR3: CASSQSGANVLTF

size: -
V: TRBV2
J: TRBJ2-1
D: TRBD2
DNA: TGTGCCACCGGACTAGCCGATGAGCAGTTCTTC
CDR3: CATGLADEQFF

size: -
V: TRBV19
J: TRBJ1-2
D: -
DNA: TGTGCCAGTAGTATAGCTCGCTCCGCTAACTATGGCTACACCTTC
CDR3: CASSIARSANYGYTF

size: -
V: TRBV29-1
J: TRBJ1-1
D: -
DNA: TGCAGCGCTCTCCAGAACAGTTTTGAAGCTTTCTTT
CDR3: CSALQNSFEAFF

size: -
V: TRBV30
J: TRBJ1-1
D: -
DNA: TGTGCCTGGAGTGTAAAGGGTCGAGGCAAACGAGGAACAACGTACGCTGAAGCTTTCTTT
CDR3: CAWSVKGRGKRGTTYAEAFF

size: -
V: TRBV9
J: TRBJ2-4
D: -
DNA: TGTGCCAGCAGCCCCCGGGGAGGGGGTGCCAAAAACATTCAGTACTTC
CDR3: CASSPRGGGAKNIQYF

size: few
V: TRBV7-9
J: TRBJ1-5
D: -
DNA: TGTGCCAGCAGCTTAGAAGGGGCCCTACCTAGCAGCCCCCAGCATTTT
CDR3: CASSLEGALPSSPQHF

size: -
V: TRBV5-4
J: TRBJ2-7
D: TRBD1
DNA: TGTGCCAGCAGCCCCGACAGGGGAAGCTCCTACGAGCAGTACTTC
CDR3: CASSPDRGSSYEQYF

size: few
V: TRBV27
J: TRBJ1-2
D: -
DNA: TGTGCCAGCAGTACGCAGGGTGCAAACTATGGCTACACCTTC
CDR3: CASSTQGANYGYTF

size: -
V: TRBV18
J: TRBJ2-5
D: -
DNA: TGTGCCAGCTCTCGTATGGACAGCCAAGAGACCCAGTACTTC
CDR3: CASSRMDSQETQYF

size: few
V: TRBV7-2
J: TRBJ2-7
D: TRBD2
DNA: TGTGCCAGCAGACCGGGACTAGCGGGGGGGCTTAGGATCTACGAGCAGTACTTC
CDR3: CASRPGLAGGLRIYEQYF

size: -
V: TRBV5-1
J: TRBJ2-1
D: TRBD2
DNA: TGCGCCAGCAGCATTAGCGGGGGGTCGTACAATGAGCAGTTCTTC
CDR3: CASSISGGSYNEQFF

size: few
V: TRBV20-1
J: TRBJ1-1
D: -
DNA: TGCAGCTGGCTAGACGCTGAAGCTTTCTTT
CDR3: CSWLDAEAFF

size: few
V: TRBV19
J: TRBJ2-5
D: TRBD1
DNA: TGTGCCAGTAGTATTTCCGCCCAGGGGGCTGGAGAGACCCAGTACTTC
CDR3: CASSISAQGAGETQYF

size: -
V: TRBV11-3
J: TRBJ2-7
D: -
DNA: TGTGCCAGCAGCCAGACAGGTTCCTACGAGCAGTACTTC
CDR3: CASSQTGSYEQYF

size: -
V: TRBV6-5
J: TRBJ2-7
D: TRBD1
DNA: TGTGCCAGCAGTTACTCCGACAGGGGGACCTACGAGCAGTACTTC
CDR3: CASSYSDRGTYEQYF

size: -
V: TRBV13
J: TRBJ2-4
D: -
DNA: TGTGCCAGCAGCTTAGTACCCGACAAAGGAAACATTCAGTACTTC
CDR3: CASSLVPDKGNIQYF

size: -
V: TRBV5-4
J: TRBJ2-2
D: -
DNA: TGTGCCAGCAGACTGAACACCGGGGAGCTGTTTTTT
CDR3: CASRLNTGELFF

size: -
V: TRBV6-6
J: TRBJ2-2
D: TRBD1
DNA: TGTGCCAGCAGTTACTCATTTGGGACAGCCACCGGGGAGCTGTTTTTT
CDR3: CASSYSFGTATGELFF

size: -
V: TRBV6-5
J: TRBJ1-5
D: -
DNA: TGTGCCAGCAGTTCCCTACAGGGTCTCAATCAGCCCCAGCATTTT
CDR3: CASSSLQGLNQPQHF

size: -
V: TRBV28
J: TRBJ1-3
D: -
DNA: TGTGCCAGCAGTTCGAACCTGGAGTGGGGAAACACCATATATTTT
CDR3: CASSSNLEWGNTIYF

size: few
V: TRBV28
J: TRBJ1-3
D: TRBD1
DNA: TGTGCCAGCACGGGACAGGGCCGAGGCACCATATATTTT
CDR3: CASTGQGRGTIYF

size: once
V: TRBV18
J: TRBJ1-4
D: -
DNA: TGTGCCAGCTCACCAGAAAACGAAAAACTGTTTTTT
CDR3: CASSPENEKLFF

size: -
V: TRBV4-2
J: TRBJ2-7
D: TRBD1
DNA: TGTGCCAGCAGCCAAGGATCCGGGACAGGTACCTACGAGCAGTACTTC
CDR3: CASSQGSGTGTYEQYF

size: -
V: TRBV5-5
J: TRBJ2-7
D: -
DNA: TGTGCCAGCAGCCCTACAGGAGCCTACGAGCAGTACTTC
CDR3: CASSPTGAYEQYF

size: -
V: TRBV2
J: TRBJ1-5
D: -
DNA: TGTGCCAGCAGTCTGAATCCCCAGGGGCAGCCCCAGCATTTT
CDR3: CASSLNPQGQPQHF

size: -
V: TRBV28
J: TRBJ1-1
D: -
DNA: TGTGCCAGCAGTTTAGGGACTATGAACACTGAAGCTTTCTTT
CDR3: CASSLGTMNTEAFF

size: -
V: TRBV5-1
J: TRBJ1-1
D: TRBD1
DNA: TGCGCCAGCCAGGGGACAGCTAACACTGAAGCTTTCTTT
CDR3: CASQGTANTEAFF

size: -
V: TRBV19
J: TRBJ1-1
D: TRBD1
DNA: TGTGCCAGTAGTATAGGGACAGGGATGGACACTGAAGCTTTCTTT
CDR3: CASSIGTGMDTEAFF

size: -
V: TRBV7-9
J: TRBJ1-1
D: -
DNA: TGTGCCAGCAGGAAACCCTCCCAATACAACGGGGACACTGAAGCTTTCTTT
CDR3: CASRKPSQYNGDTEAFF

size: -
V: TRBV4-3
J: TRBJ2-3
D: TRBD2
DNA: TGCGCCAGCAGCCCTTTAGCGGGGGGGGGCGCAGATACGCAGTATTTT
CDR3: CASSPLAGGGADTQYF

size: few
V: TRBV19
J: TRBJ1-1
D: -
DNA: TGTGCCAGTAGTTCCCATTCCGGGACGAGACCGAACACTGAAGCTTTCTTT
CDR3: CASSSHSGTRPNTEAFF

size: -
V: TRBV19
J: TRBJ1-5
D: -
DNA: TGTGCCAGTAGTATTTGGGAGTATCAGCCCCAGCATTTT
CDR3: CASSIWEYQPQHF